Sequencing of this T cell receptor beta chain was carried out in a study of blood T cells in healthy people across ages. A sample-barcoded 5' primer and a J-beta primer mix were used in a second PCR of roughly 6 to 12 cycles. In TCRdb, the 5' RACE reads were re-called with MiXCR into one record per CDR3 protein. There are 600,000 to 1,000,000 distinct CDR3 sequences in the sample; around 25% occur only once, and more than 3% lies in the top ten. V was pared by 7 bases and J by 7 bases, with 22 bases between. This CDR3 spans 15 amino acids. Per germline, CDR1 SNHLY and CDR2 FYNNEI. Notes on this clonotype: Its antigen is still unknown.

Study results and caveats: Estimated diversity, derived from one million T cells, was regarded as an underestimate. Older age coincided with a roughly linear decline in TCR beta diversity per million T cells.

The same sample was also studied in work on T cells of mothers and their children. That report notes: Sample barcodes and 2-4 random nucleotides came from the second PCR's M1S primer. The study obtained over 9 million TCR beta CDR3 reads per mother and about 3 million per child.

This clonotype originated in a boy aged 5-17 years in good health. This rearrangement joins TRBV2 to TRBJ1-2; maybe TRBD1 (6 bases). The material sequenced was blood. The CDR3 nucleotides read TGTGCCAGCACCTACAGGGACCGAGGAGGGTCTGGCTACACCTTC. Protein product: CASTYRDRGGSGYTF.